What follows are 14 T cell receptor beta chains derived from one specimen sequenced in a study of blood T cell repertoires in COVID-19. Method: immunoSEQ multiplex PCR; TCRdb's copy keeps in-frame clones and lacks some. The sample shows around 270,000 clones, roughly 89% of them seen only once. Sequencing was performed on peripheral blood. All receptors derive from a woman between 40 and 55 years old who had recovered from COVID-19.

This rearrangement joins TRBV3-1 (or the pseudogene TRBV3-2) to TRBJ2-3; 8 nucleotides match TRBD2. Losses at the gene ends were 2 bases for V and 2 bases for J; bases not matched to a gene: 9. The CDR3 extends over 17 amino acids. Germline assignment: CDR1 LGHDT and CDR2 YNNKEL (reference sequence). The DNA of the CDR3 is TGTGCCAGCAGCCAAAGAAGGGTAGCGGGGTCCACAGATACGCAGTATTTT. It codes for CASSQRRVAGSTDTQYF.

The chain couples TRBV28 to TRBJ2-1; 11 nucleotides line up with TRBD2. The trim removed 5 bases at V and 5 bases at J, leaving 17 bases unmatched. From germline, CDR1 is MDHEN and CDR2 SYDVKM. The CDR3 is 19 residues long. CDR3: CASSLPISGGVRNHNEQFF. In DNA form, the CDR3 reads TGTGCCAGCAGTCTACCGATTAGCGGGGGGGTAAGAAACCACAATGAGCAGTTCTTC.

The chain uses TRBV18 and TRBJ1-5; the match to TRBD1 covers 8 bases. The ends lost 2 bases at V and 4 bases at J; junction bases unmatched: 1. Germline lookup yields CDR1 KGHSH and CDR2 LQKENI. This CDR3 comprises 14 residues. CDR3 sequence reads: CASSPRTGNQPQHF. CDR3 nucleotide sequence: TGTGCCAGCTCACCAAGGACAGGGAATCAGCCCCAGCATTTT.

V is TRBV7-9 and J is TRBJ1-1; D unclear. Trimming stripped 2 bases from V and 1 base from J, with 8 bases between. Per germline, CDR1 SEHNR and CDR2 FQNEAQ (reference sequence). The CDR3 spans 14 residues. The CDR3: CASSLPVTNTEAFF. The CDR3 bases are TGTGCCAGCAGCTTACCAGTAACGAACACTGAAGCTTTCTTT. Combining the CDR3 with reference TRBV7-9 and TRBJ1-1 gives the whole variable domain DTGVSQNPRHKITKRGQNVTFRCDPISEHNRLYWYRQTLGQGPEFLTYFQNEAQLEKSRLLSDRFSAERPKGSFSTLEIQRTEQGDSAMYLCASSLPVTNTEAFFGQGTRLTVV.

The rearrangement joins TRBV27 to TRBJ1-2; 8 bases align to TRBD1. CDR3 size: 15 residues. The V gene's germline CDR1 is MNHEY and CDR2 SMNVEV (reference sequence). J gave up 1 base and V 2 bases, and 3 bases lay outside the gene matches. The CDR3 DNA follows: TGTGCCAGCAGTTTAATCGGACAGGGTAACTATGGCTACACCTTC. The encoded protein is CASSLIGQGNYGYTF.

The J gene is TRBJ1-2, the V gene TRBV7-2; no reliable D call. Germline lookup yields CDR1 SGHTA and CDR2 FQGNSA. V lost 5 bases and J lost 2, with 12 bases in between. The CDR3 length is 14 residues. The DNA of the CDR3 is TGTGCCAGCAGCCCCTCCGCGGCCAACTATGGCTACACCTTC. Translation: CASSPSAANYGYTF.

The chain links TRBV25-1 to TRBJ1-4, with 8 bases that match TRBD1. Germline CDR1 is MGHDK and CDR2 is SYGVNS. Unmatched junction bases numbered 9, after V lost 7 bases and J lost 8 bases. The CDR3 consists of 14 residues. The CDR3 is CASNDDRGGEKLFF. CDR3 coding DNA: TGTGCCAGCAATGACGACAGGGGAGGAGAAAAACTGTTTTTT. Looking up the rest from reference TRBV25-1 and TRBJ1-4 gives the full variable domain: EADIYQTPRYLVIGTGKKITLECSQTMGHDKMYWYQQDPGMELHLIHYSYGVNSTEKGDLSSESTVSRIRTEHFPLTLESARPSHTSQYLCASNDDRGGEKLFFGSGTQLSVL.

Here the CDR3 DNA reads TGTGCCAGCAGCTTAGGGAACCAGGCTGGTCAGCCCCAGCATTTT. The encoded protein is CASSLGNQAGQPQHF. The rearrangement links TRBV7-9 to TRBJ1-5, with D unresolved. The CDR3 extends over 15 amino acids. V dropped 1 base and J dropped 6 bases, with 13 bases sitting between them. From germline, CDR1 is SEHNR and CDR2 FQNEAQ (reference sequence).

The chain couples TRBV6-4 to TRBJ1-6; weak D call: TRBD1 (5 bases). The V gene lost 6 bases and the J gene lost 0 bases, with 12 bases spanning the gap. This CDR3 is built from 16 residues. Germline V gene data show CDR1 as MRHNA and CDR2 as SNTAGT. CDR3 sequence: CASRDTKSSYNSPLHF. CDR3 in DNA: TGTGCCAGCAGGGACACGAAGAGCTCCTATAATTCACCCCTCCACTTT.

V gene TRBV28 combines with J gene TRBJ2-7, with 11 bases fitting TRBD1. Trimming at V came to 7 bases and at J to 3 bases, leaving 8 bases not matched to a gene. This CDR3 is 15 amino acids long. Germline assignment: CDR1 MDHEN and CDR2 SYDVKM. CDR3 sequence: CASTTTGTGGYEQYF. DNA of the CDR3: TGTGCCAGCACTACTACCGGGACAGGGGGCTACGAGCAGTACTTC.

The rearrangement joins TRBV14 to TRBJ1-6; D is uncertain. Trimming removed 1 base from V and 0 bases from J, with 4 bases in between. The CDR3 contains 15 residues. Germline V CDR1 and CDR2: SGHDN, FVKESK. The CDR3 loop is CASSQGSSYNSPLHF. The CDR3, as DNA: TGTGCCAGCAGCCAAGGGAGCTCCTATAATTCACCCCTCCACTTT.

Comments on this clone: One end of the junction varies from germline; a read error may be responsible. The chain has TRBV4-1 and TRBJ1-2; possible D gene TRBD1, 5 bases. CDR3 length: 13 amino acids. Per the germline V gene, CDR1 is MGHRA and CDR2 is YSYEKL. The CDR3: CASRQGVRYGYTF. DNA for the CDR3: TGCGCCAGCAGACAAGGGGTGCGGTATGGCTACACCTTC.

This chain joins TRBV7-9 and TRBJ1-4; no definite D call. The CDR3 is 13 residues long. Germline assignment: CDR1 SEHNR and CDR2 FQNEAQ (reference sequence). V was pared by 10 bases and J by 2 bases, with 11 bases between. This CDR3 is CATEGFTNEKLFF. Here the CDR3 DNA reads TGTGCCACCGAGGGTTTCACTAATGAAAAACTGTTTTTT.

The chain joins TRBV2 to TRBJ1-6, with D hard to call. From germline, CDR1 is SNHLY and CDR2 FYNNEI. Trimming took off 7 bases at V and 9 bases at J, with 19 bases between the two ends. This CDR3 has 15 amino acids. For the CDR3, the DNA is TGTGCCAGCACCCAGGAGGGCGGGCGCGGTTCACCCCTCCACTTT. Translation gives CASTQEGGRGSPLHF.